The clone carrying this T cell receptor beta chain showed up many times. TCRdb itself ran the PCR reads through MiXCR, one entry per CDR3 protein. The repertoire has 88,000 or so distinct CDR3 sequences, roughly a fifth of them found once; the top ten carry 1% to 1.2%. The data derive from a study of molecular identifiers for immune sequencing clone quantification. This CDR3 spans 12 amino acids. V dropped 3 bases and J dropped 10 bases, with 12 bases sitting between them. Germline V gene sequence: CDR1 SGHTS, CDR2 YDEGEE. The chain carries TRBV5-8 and TRBJ2-3, with D possibly TRBD1 on 6 matching bases. This clonotype was sampled from a human donor in good health. Some libraries in this study had Jurkat cell RNA spiked in. Sequencing input: naive CD8+ T cells from blood, with Jurkat cell RNA spiked in. Subset specified: FACS-sorted CD8+CD4-CCR7+CD45RA+ naive T cells. In DNA form, the CDR3 reads TGTGCCAGCAGCTCTGGACAGTATGCGCAGTATTTT. It is translated as CASSSGQYAQYF.